Below, one T cell receptor (beta chain) is given with its context. This specimen belongs to a study of T-cell memory formation after mild COVID-19. Overall study: TCR clusters were mostly confined to one donor each.

Germline V gene data show CDR1 as MNHEY and CDR2 as SVGAGI. The CDR3 sequence is 16 residues long. With V trimmed by 8 bases and J by 4 bases, 11 bases remained unmatched. TCR alpha and TCR beta cDNA libraries carrying sample barcodes and UMIs came from 5'RACE with constant-segment primers. TCRdb used MiXCR to reprocess the 5' RACE reads, holding one entry per CDR3 protein. Among 300,000 to 400,000 distinct CDR3 sequences listed, around 27% were seen once. The sample taken for sequencing was PBMCs or a T cell subset sorted from them (not recorded which). This receptor was obtained from an adult woman who had mild COVID-19 (a few samples of this study predate the infection). Cell type and time point are not known. The chain is built from TRBV6-5 and TRBJ2-2, with 9 bases matching TRBD1. CDR3 coding DNA: TGTGCCAGCGGGGTACCCCTGACAGGGGGCACCGGGGAGCTGTTTTTT. The encoded protein is CASGVPLTGGTGELFF.